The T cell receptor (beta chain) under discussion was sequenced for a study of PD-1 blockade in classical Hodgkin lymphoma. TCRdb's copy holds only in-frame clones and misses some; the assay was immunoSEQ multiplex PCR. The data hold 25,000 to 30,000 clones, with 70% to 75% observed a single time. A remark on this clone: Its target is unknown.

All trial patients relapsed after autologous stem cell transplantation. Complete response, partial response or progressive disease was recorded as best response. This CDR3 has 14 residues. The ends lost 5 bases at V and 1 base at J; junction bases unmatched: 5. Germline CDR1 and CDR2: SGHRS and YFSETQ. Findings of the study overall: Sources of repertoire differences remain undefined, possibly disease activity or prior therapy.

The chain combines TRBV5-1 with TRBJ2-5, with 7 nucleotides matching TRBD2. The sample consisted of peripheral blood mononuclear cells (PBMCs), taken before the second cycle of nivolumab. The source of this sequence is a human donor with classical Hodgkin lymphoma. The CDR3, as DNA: TGCGCCAGCAGTAGAGGGACTATCCAAGAGACCCAGTACTTC. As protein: CASSRGTIQETQYF.